This TCR beta chain is drawn from a study of blood T cell repertoires in COVID-19. Some clones are missing from TCRdb's copy, which holds only in-frame ones; the method was immunoSEQ multiplex PCR. The table lists 200,000 to 250,000 clones, over 75% of them singletons. In germline, CDR1 is LGHDT, CDR2 YNNKEL (reference sequence). The J segment lost 4 bases and the V segment lost 1 base, leaving 4 bases of the junction unmatched. The CDR3 sequence is 15 residues long. V is TRBV3-1 (or the pseudogene TRBV3-2) and J is TRBJ1-1, with TRBD1 matching over 9 bases. This TCR came from a man between 50 and 59 years old with COVID-19, enrolled during active disease. Input material: peripheral blood. This CDR3 is CASSQGTGAVTEAFF. As DNA, the CDR3 is TGTGCCAGCAGCCAAGGGACAGGGGCGGTCACTGAAGCTTTCTTT.